The TCR beta chain under discussion was sequenced for a study of Graves' ophthalmopathy and Graves' hyperthyroidism. Having ophthalmopathy, the donors showed moderate-to-severe activity, CAS ≥3 and NOSPECS ≥4, with disease lasting under 3 months. From fresh peripheral blood, around 11 ml in volume, the PBMCs were obtained. Germline V gene lookup returns CDR1 MNHEY and CDR2 SMNVEV (reference sequence). This CDR3 contains 14 residues. Trimming at V came to 6 bases and at J to 4 bases, leaving 6 bases not matched to a gene. This clonotype came up many times. The antigen remains undetermined. General observations from the study: A majority of expanded thyroid clonotypes exceeding 0.001 frequency were likewise present in blood.

RNA transcripts yielded amplified TCR beta CDR3 regions. HTBI primers were used in a first-round RT-PCR, which preceded a second-round multiplex PCR. Using its own MiXCR run on the multiplex PCR reads, TCRdb lists one record per CDR3 protein. This sample has about 220,000 distinct CDR3 sequences; around a fifth occur once, and the top ten carry approximately 39%. Sample: peripheral blood. The chain carries TRBV27 and TRBJ1-5; 7 positions agree with TRBD1. The receptor comes from a woman aged 45-60 years with Graves' ophthalmopathy. This CDR3 is CASRRGTANQPQHF. For the CDR3, the DNA is TGTGCCAGCAGGAGGGGGACAGCTAATCAGCCCCAGCATTTT.